The TCR beta chain described here comes from a study of blood T cells in healthy people across ages. As to this clonotype: The antigen remains undetermined.

Study conclusions and caveats: Greater diversity and more naive CD4+ cells were seen in long-lived donors than in aged donors.

This CDR3 has 16 amino acids. Germline V CDR1 and CDR2: MDHEN, SYDVKM. The authors ran a second PCR of about 6 to 11 cycles using a sample-barcoded 5' primer and a J-beta primer mix. TCRdb re-derived calls from the 5' RACE reads in MiXCR, one entry per CDR3 protein. The sample lists more than 600,000 distinct CDR3 sequences; 20% to 30% were seen once. The same sample was also used in a study of T cells of mothers and their children. That investigation notes: Input to cDNA synthesis comprised all extracted RNA, at a ratio of around 1.4 ug per 15 ul.

The source of this sequence is a boy between 5 and 17 years old in good health. The chain links TRBV28 to TRBJ2-5; 9 positions match TRBD1. The DNA matches TRBJ2-7 better at its end, which makes the J call doubtful. The sequencing input was blood. CDR3 sequence reads: CASSLFPTGGSYEQYF. The CDR3 DNA sequence: TGTGCCAGCAGTTTATTCCCGACAGGGGGTTCCTACGAGCAGTACTTC.